This T cell receptor (beta chain) was sequenced during a study of T cells in Graves' hyperthyroidism and ophthalmopathy (dated by TCRdb to between 2018 and 2021). About the investigation overall: Peripheral blood samples were taken at initial diagnosis, before any treatment was given. A discovery cohort of roughly 100 patients, roughly 40 with Graves' ophthalmopathy and 55 to 60 with stable Graves' hyperthyroidism, was used to find distinguishing TCR V-J signatures. An independent validation cohort of 18 to 20 hyperthyroidism patients and 17 patients who later progressed to ophthalmopathy tested prospective prediction of ophthalmopathy. The 100 discovery patients were randomly split 7:3 into training and test sets. In roughly six Graves' hyperthyroidism patients, the study also compared T-cell repertoires from thyroid tissue with T-cell repertoires from blood. Following sampling, methimazole starting at 30 mg daily was given to hyperthyroidism patients, and high-dose intravenous methylprednisolone was given to ophthalmopathy patients. TCR Vbeta CDR3 sequencing of roughly 140 peripheral blood samples (roughly 43 ophthalmopathy, 75 to 80 hyperthyroidism and roughly 17 progressor patients) is reported in the paper.

The junction carries 12 bases between V and J, which are trimmed by 4 bases and 2 bases respectively. The CDR3 covers 14 residues, taking in both the cysteine and the phenylalanine. Just CDR3 DNA is preserved here, 42 bases in frame from base 1. In the germline V gene, CDR1 corresponds to MDHEN and CDR2 to SYDVKM. General conclusions and limits of the study: In validation, progression to ophthalmopathy was predicted by the model with about 70% sensitivity and 72.22% specificity, a median of around 5.9 months before onset. Sample size was not statistically predetermined, and investigators were not blinded to group allocation. Most expanded thyroid clonotypes (frequency above 0.001) were also found in blood, which suggests that blood repertoires may mirror thyroid immune responses. A 13 V-J signature model separated ophthalmopathy from stable hyperthyroidism, with approximately 86% sensitivity and 81.08% specificity in cross-validation and 80%/75% in testing.

The TCR beta CDR3 regions were amplified from RNA transcripts. The TCR CDR3 was subjected to a first round of RT-PCR using the HTBI primer set and the Qiagen OneStep RT-PCR kit. Libraries were constructed in a second round of multiplex PCR, after which size selection and purification were carried out. Sequencing of the libraries was done on an Illumina HiSeq2000 using paired-end 100 bp reads. The original pipeline was this. Raw data were processed with SOAPnuke, discarding reads with adapters, uncalled bases, mean Phred below 15, or no exact constant-primer or identifier match. High-quality paired reads were merged with COPE v1.2.5, and unique nucleotide sequences were defined as clonotypes. MiTCR v1.1 was used to align the clonotypes against IMGT TRBV, TRBD and TRBJ reference segments. Only V-J combinations with frequency above 0.0001, covering 99% to 99.2% of repertoires, were analysed. The TCS score was defined as F50 (clonal expansion) divided by E x V (chaos), with BLOSUM62-based TCRdist calculated between CDR3 peptides within each V-J. Welch's t-statistics and random forest reduced around 520 V-J features to 10 to 15, which were used in a naive Bayes classifier (R e1071). The public reads were run again by TCRdb, first through fastp at Q25 and then through MiXCR, and only productive beta chains were kept. Each CDR3 protein gets just one entry, which takes the most common genes and DNA from the rows behind it. For this entry, the V and J calls and clone size follow TCRdb and not the study's own pipeline. A total of about 290,000 distinct CDR3 sequences appear in this sample, about an eighth of them only once. Jointly, the top ten make up 7.5% to 8% of the sample.

Hyperthyroidism patients were aged 18 to 65 years and newly diagnosed, with disease duration of less than 2 months. Any patient with an uncontrolled infection, another autoimmune disease, pregnancy or lactation was excluded. Clinical symptoms, serum thyroxine and TRAb, thyroid ultrasound, and orbital computed tomography formed the basis for the diagnoses. For progressor patients, blood was drawn at the first diagnosis of hyperthyroidism, before any ophthalmopathy symptoms had appeared. Ficoll-Paque density gradient centrifugation was used to isolate PBMCs from 8.5 to 10 ml of fresh peripheral blood. Progressor patients were defined as those initially diagnosed with Graves' hyperthyroidism in whom ophthalmopathy developed during follow-up. Total RNA was extracted with Trizol reagent, and quality was checked on an Agilent 2100 Bioanalyzer. This clonotype was counted ten times or more. The target of this receptor is not known. Nothing much larger sits one base from this clone, and base qualities are not available.

This chain is built from TRBV28 and TRBJ2-7; the D gene assignment is ambiguous. Specimen: blood. The TCR was taken from a woman in her twenties or thirties with Graves' hyperthyroidism that later progressed to Graves' ophthalmopathy. The DNA reads TGTGCCAGCAGTTCCCACGGTCAGGCCTACGAGCAGTACTTC. Its protein reads: CASSSHGQAYEQYF.